The TCR beta chain described here comes from a study of vaccination effects on CD4 cells after COVID-19. Across the whole study: In culture with approximately 10 IU/ml IL-2 and 8.5 to 10 ug/ml peptides, PBMC were grown at around 1.8 million per well.

Isolating CD4+ T cells followed approximately nine days of culture. Vaccine administered to participants consisted of two doses of either BNT162b2 or mRNA-1273. Generated by immunoSEQ multiplex PCR, the TCRdb table keeps only in-frame clones and is missing some. This table has 45,000 to 65,000 clones, approximately 80% appearing once. A few counts support this clone. The antigen is not known. This receptor was obtained from a human donor who received a COVID-19 vaccine. This sample comprised CD4+ T cells from PBMCs cultured without peptide, obtained after COVID-19 vaccination.

The DNA for the CDR3 is TGTGCCAGCAGCTTTACAGGGGACTATGGCTACACCTTC. Protein sequence: CASSFTGDYGYTF. The chain combines TRBV5-5 with TRBJ1-2, with 7 bases identical to TRBD1. The CDR3 runs 13 residues. The V and J ends lost 2 bases and 3 bases, in that order; junction bases with no gene match: 1. CDR1 and CDR2 from the germline V gene are SGHKS and YYEKEE (reference sequence).